The 14 T cell receptor beta chains given below trace back to one sample, sequenced in a study of cytomegalovirus exposure and HLA in healthy donors. Primers included in the PCR were 60 Vbeta and 13 Jbeta primers. Measured with immunoSEQ multiplex PCR; TCRdb has only the in-frame clones, and not every one. The table has 95,000 to 150,000 clones, roughly 76% seen once; the top ten hold 2.1%. The source material was PBMCs. Source of these receptors: a man aged 30 to 39 in good health and CMV-seronegative.

The chain has TRBV5-1 and TRBJ2-5, with TRBD2 matching 13 bases. This CDR3 spans 16 amino acids. The germline CDR1 and CDR2 sequences are SGHRS and YFSETQ. V trimming: 1 base; J trimming: 5 bases; junction bases outside the gene matches: 5. The CDR3 here is CASSLTSGGALETQYF. DNA for the CDR3: TGCGCCAGCAGCTTGACTAGCGGGGGGGCTCTGGAGACCCAGTACTTC.

The V and J genes are TRBV5-8 and TRBJ1-4; weak D call: TRBD1 (6 bases). There are 15 residues in the CDR3. The germline gives CDR1 SGHTS, CDR2 YDEGEE. Trimming shortened V by 3 bases and J by 6 bases, and 15 bases separated the two germline ends. CDR3 region: CASSSFGGADEKLFF. The CDR3 region has the DNA TGTGCCAGCAGCTCTTTCGGGGGGGCCGATGAAAAACTGTTTTTT.

The chain links TRBV19 to TRBJ2-7, with 10 bases fitting TRBD1. Germline lookup yields CDR1 LNHDA and CDR2 SQIVND (reference sequence). The CDR3 is made up of 15 amino acids. With V trimmed by 5 bases and J by 3 bases, 7 bases remained unmatched. Here the CDR3 DNA reads TGTGCCAGTAGTCTTTGGGACAGGGGAGACTACGAGCAGTACTTC. Encoded protein: CASSLWDRGDYEQYF. The full variable domain, in which reference TRBV19 and TRBJ2-7 provide the parts outside the CDR3, is DGGITQSPKYLFRKEGQNVTLSCEQNLNHDAMYWYRQDPGQGLRLIYYSQIVNDFQKGDIAEGYSVSREKKESFPLTVTSAQKNPTAFYLCASSLWDRGDYEQYFGPGTRLTVT.

The chain has TRBV27 and TRBJ2-3; 10 bases agree with TRBD2. The V and J ends lost 1 base and 13 bases, in that order; junction bases with no gene match: 5. CDR3 length equals 13 residues. The germline CDR1 and CDR2 sequences are MNHEY and SMNVEV (reference sequence). The CDR3 loop reads CASSLFKGLAKYF. In DNA form, the CDR3 reads TGTGCCAGCAGTTTATTCAAGGGACTAGCGAAGTATTTT.

V usage is TRBV5-5 and J usage is TRBJ2-1; 7 bases are shared with TRBD1. V gave up 3 bases and J gave up 4 bases; unmatched junction bases: 10. This CDR3 contains 16 residues. Germline CDR1 and CDR2: SGHKS and YYEKEE (reference sequence). This CDR3 reads CASSSSQGTAYNEQFF. The CDR3 DNA follows: TGTGCCAGCAGCTCCTCACAGGGGACCGCATACAATGAGCAGTTCTTC.

In this sample, this clone turned up once. The genes are TRBV11-2 and TRBJ1-6; D unclear. Looked up from germline, CDR1 is SGHAT and CDR2 is FQNNGV. The CDR3 runs 16 residues. With 4 bases removed from V and 10 bases from J, the gap between germline ends came to 20 bases. Here the CDR3 DNA reads TGTGCCAGCAGCTACGAAATTAGCCTTTCGTCCTCACCCCTCCACTTT. This codes for CASSYEISLSSSPLHF.

The V call is TRBV7-2, the J call TRBJ1-2, with D hard to call. The germline V gene encodes CDR1 SGHTA and CDR2 FQGNSA. V was pared by 2 bases and J by 5 bases, with 12 bases between. The CDR3 is made up of 14 amino acids. The CDR3 loop is CASSLSGVEYGYTF. For the CDR3, the DNA is TGTGCCAGCAGCTTAAGCGGGGTGGAGTATGGCTACACCTTC.

This clone was counted once. This chain joins TRBV4-1 and TRBJ1-1; D gene unclear. This CDR3 has 17 amino acids. Trimming shortened V by 1 base and J by 0 bases, and 15 bases separated the two germline ends. Germline V gives CDR1 MGHRA, CDR2 YSYEKL. CDR3 sequence: CASSQVPGYFMNTEAFF. CDR3 DNA: TGCGCCAGCAGCCAAGTCCCGGGTTATTTTATGAACACTGAAGCTTTCTTT.

This clone was counted between two and nine times. J is TRBJ2-7 and V is TRBV2, with 7 bases that match TRBD1. Trimming cost V 3 bases and J 2 bases; bases outside gene matches: 7. The CDR3 sequence is 15 residues long. Germline lookup yields CDR1 SNHLY and CDR2 FYNNEI. This CDR3 reads CASSDRDSWTYEQYF. Here the CDR3 DNA reads TGTGCCAGCAGTGACCGGGACAGCTGGACCTACGAGCAGTACTTC. Full variable domain (missing parts from reference TRBV2 and TRBJ2-7): EPEVTQTPSHQVTQMGQEVILRCVPISNHLYFYWYRQILGQKVEFLVSFYNNEISEKSEIFDDQFSVERPDGSNFTLKIRSTKLEDSAMYFCASSDRDSWTYEQYFGPGTRLTVT.

J is TRBJ2-3 and V is TRBV4-1, with 10 bases lining up with TRBD2. Germline V gives CDR1 MGHRA, CDR2 YSYEKL. This CDR3 comprises 17 residues. Trimming took 4 bases from V and 2 from J; bases not matched to a gene: 9. CDR3 in amino acids: CASSLQRGGDFTDTQYF. The CDR3 DNA reads TGCGCCAGCAGCCTTCAGCGGGGGGGGGATTTCACAGATACGCAGTATTTT.

This clone came up a few times. The genes are TRBV29-1 and TRBJ1-2; D is undetermined. This CDR3 is built from 12 residues. Trimming cost V 4 bases and J 6 bases, with 12 bases left between them. Per germline, CDR1 SQVTM and CDR2 ANQGSEA. CDR3 DNA: TGCAGCGTTGTCTTACGGTCCGATGGCTACACCTTC. It encodes CSVVLRSDGYTF. Full variable domain (missing parts from reference TRBV29-1 and TRBJ1-2): SAVISQKPSRDICQRGTSLTIQCQVDSQVTMMFWYRQQPGQSLTLIATANQGSEATYESGFVIDKFPISRPNLTFSTLTVSNMSPEDSSIYLCSVVLRSDGYTFGSGTRLTVV.

The rearrangement uses TRBV27 and TRBJ2-7; TRBD1 matches 9 bases. V lost 4 bases and J lost 6; bases outside the gene matches: 10. The germline CDR1 and CDR2 sequences are MNHEY and SMNVEV (reference sequence). The CDR3 extends over 15 amino acids. CDR3 DNA: TGTGCCAGCAGTTCGCGACAGGGGGTGGTAGGCGAGCAGTACTTC. This encodes CASSSRQGVVGEQYF.

The chain carries TRBV6-6 and TRBJ1-3; D remains unclear. Deletions cut 0 bases from V and 1 base from J, with 10 bases between. This CDR3 has 16 residues. Germline V CDR1 and CDR2: MNHNY, SVGAGI (reference sequence). The CDR3 region has the DNA TGTGCCAGCAGTTACTCGAGGAGGCAGTCTGGAAACACCATATATTTT. Protein sequence: CASSYSRRQSGNTIYF.

The V and J genes are TRBV6-5 and TRBJ1-1; TRBD1 is a possible D gene (5 bases). Germline V lookup: CDR1 MNHEY, CDR2 SVGAGI. Trimming cost V 5 bases and J 4 bases, with 17 bases left between them. The CDR3 has 15 residues. The CDR3 coding sequence is TGTGCCAGCAGTCCTTACTTTGACAGAGTCACTGAAGCTTTCTTT. Protein sequence: CASSPYFDRVTEAFF.